Listed below are T cell receptor beta chains from one sample, sequenced in a study of blood T cell repertoires in COVID-19. Some clones are missing from TCRdb's copy, which holds only in-frame ones; the method was immunoSEQ multiplex PCR. This sample has approximately 93,000 clones, with approximately 90% found just once. Sequencing was carried out using peripheral blood. Every receptor here comes from a man aged 55 to 70 with acute or convalescent COVID-19. The CDR3 runs from the conserved cysteine through the conserved F or W. A D gene is named only where the DNA matches it firmly. Part of the rows lack a size; the others show once, few, many or a class for expanded clones.

abundance	v_gene	d_gene	j_gene	CDR3aa	CDR3nt
-	TRBV7-2	TRBD1	TRBJ1-2	CASREGAGNYGYTF	TGTGCCAGCAGAGAGGGGGCAGGAAACTATGGCTACACCTTC
-	TRBV4-1	TRBD1	TRBJ1-2	CASSQDLTTGVILFGYTF	TGCGCCAGCAGCCAAGATCTTACGACAGGGGTAATTCTCTTTGGCTACACCTTC
-	TRBV5-1	-	TRBJ1-1	CASSLEPTGQGTEAFF	TGCGCCAGCAGCTTGGAACCGACAGGCCAGGGGACTGAAGCTTTCTTT
-	TRBV24-1	TRBD1	TRBJ1-5	CATSDSDRGGSNQPQHF	TGTGCCACCAGTGATTCGGACAGGGGTGGTAGCAATCAGCCCCAGCATTTT
-	TRBV7-9	TRBD2	TRBJ2-1	CASSLAAGGMGEQFF	TGTGCCAGCAGCCTAGCGGCGGGAGGGATGGGTGAGCAGTTCTTC
-	TRBV29-1	-	TRBJ1-1	CSVGGPRAEAFF	TGCAGCGTTGGGGGGCCTAGGGCTGAAGCTTTCTTT
once	TRBV24-1	-	TRBJ2-5	CATSDQQGLGETQYF	TGTGCCACCAGTGATCAGCAGGGACTCGGGGAGACCCAGTACTTC
-	TRBV27	TRBD1	TRBJ2-7	CASRRDRVDYEQYF	TGTGCCAGCAGACGGGACAGGGTCGACTACGAGCAGTACTTC
-	TRBV5-6	TRBD1	TRBJ1-2	CASSLERTGVYF	TGTGCCAGCAGCTTGGAACGGACAGGGGTTTACTTC
-	TRBV12-3/TRBV12-4	-	TRBJ2-1	CASSLGGLLLQFF	TGTGCCAGCAGTTTAGGGGGACTTCTTCTGCAGTTCTTC
-	TRBV5-1	-	TRBJ2-1	CASSYSGLSSYNEQFF	TGCGCCAGCAGCTACAGCGGGTTGAGCTCCTACAATGAGCAGTTCTTC
-	TRBV7-9	-	TRBJ2-7	CASSFGSMSSYEQYF	TGTGCCAGCAGCTTCGGGTCGATGAGCTCCTACGAGCAGTACTTC
once	TRBV7-6	-	TRBJ2-7	CASSLRPDGNEQYF	TGTGCCAGCAGCTTAAGGCCCGACGGGAACGAGCAGTACTTC
-	TRBV5-1	TRBD1	TRBJ1-2	CASSKDRVNYGYTF	TGCGCCAGCAGCAAGGACAGGGTTAACTATGGCTACACCTTC
-	TRBV6-5	TRBD1	TRBJ1-1	CASSPTGLTEAFF	TGTGCCAGCAGTCCGACAGGGCTCACTGAAGCTTTCTTT
-	TRBV19	-	TRBJ1-2	CASSRRTVYGYTF	TGTGCCAGTAGTCGTCGGACAGTCTATGGCTACACCTTC
-	TRBV7-9	-	TRBJ2-2	CASSLGPYTGELFF	TGTGCCAGCAGCTTAGGTCCCTACACCGGGGAGCTGTTTTTT
once	TRBV10-1	-	TRBJ2-1	CASSDYRDNEQFF	TGCGCCAGCAGTGATTACAGGGACAATGAGCAGTTCTTC
-	TRBV5-1	TRBD2	TRBJ2-5	CASSPLLAGQETQYF	TGCGCCAGCAGCCCCCTACTAGCGGGCCAAGAGACCCAGTACTTC
-	TRBV5-4	-	TRBJ2-7	CASSFEAGVYEQYF	TGTGCCAGCAGCTTTGAGGCAGGGGTATACGAGCAGTACTTC
-	TRBV11-2	-	TRBJ1-2	CASSLTEGVVNYGYTF	TGTGCCAGCAGTTTAACTGAAGGGGTGGTAAACTATGGCTACACCTTC
-	TRBV6-5	-	TRBJ1-2	CASTRTPYYGYTF	TGTGCCAGCACAAGGACACCTTACTATGGCTACACCTTC
few	TRBV4-1	-	TRBJ1-5	CASSQGTVYSNQPQHF	TGCGCCAGCAGCCAAGGGACAGTCTATAGCAATCAGCCCCAGCATTTT
few	TRBV24-1	TRBD2	TRBJ2-1	CATSDFGTSGGVGNEQFF	TGTGCCACCAGTGATTTTGGGACTAGCGGGGGGGTAGGGAATGAGCAGTTCTTC
-	TRBV7-6	TRBD1	TRBJ2-1	CASSLETGTGYSEQFF	TGTGCCAGCAGCTTAGAGACCGGGACAGGGTACAGTGAGCAGTTCTTC
once	TRBV28	TRBD2	TRBJ2-2	CASSDLGTSGNTGELFF	TGTGCCAGCAGTGACCTCGGGACTAGCGGAAACACCGGGGAGCTGTTTTTT
-	TRBV5-1	TRBD1	TRBJ1-4	CASSLDWRTQGGNEKLFF	TGCGCCAGCAGCTTGGATTGGAGGACACAGGGGGGGAATGAAAAACTGTTTTTT
-	TRBV12-3/TRBV12-4	TRBD1	TRBJ2-7	CASSLSQGNEQYF	TGTGCCAGCAGTCTCTCACAGGGGAACGAGCAGTACTTC
-	TRBV19	TRBD2	TRBJ2-3	CASSMASGSTDTQYF	TGTGCCAGTAGTATGGCTAGCGGGAGCACAGATACGCAGTATTTT
-	TRBV6-1	-	TRBJ1-2	CASSEVGTYGYTF	TGTGCCAGCAGTGAAGTGGGCACTTATGGCTACACCTTC
-	TRBV13	-	TRBJ1-5	CASSLGTMRPQHF	TGTGCCAGCAGCTTAGGGACAATGCGGCCCCAGCATTTT
-	TRBV19	TRBD2	TRBJ2-5	CASSPGLAGGPQESQYF	TGTGCCAGTAGTCCCGGACTAGCGGGAGGGCCACAAGAGAGCCAGTACTTC
-	TRBV6-2/TRBV6-3	TRBD2	TRBJ2-1	CASSYGLAGGEQFF	TGTGCCAGCAGTTACGGGCTAGCGGGAGGGGAGCAGTTCTTC
-	TRBV5-1	-	TRBJ1-3	CASSLDGGGNTIYF	TGCGCCAGCAGCTTGGATGGCGGTGGAAACACCATATATTTT
-	TRBV7-2	-	TRBJ1-1	CASSKEGMGNTEAFF	TGTGCCAGCAGCAAAGAGGGCATGGGGAACACTGAAGCTTTCTTT
-	TRBV12-3/TRBV12-4	-	TRBJ2-1	CASSSTGYNEQFF	TGTGCCAGCAGCTCCACGGGGTACAATGAGCAGTTCTTC
-	TRBV4-2	-	TRBJ1-4	CASSQGLQGEKLFF	TGTGCCAGCAGCCAAGGATTACAGGGAGAAAAACTGTTTTTT
-	TRBV6-1	-	TRBJ1-4	CASSEPLGNNEKLFF	TGTGCCAGCAGTGAACCCCTAGGTAATAATGAAAAACTGTTTTTT
-	TRBV28	-	TRBJ2-3	CASSVTGITTDTQYF	TGTGCCAGCAGTGTGACCGGGATTACCACAGATACGCAGTATTTT
-	TRBV29-1	-	TRBJ1-2	CSVVREADGYTF	TGCAGCGTTGTAAGGGAAGCGGATGGCTACACCTTC
-	TRBV7-8	-	TRBJ1-3	CASSLTEPSGNTIYF	TGTGCCAGCAGCTTAACTGAACCCTCTGGAAACACCATATATTTT
-	TRBV14	TRBD1	TRBJ2-7	CASSQNRGSYEQYF	TGTGCCAGCAGCCAAAACAGGGGTTCCTACGAGCAGTACTTC
-	TRBV3-1/TRBV3-2	TRBD2	TRBJ2-1	CASSLLAGVDEQFF	TGTGCCAGCAGCTTACTAGCGGGAGTCGATGAGCAGTTCTTC
-	TRBV9	-	TRBJ1-3	CASSVGDSDRNTIYF	TGTGCCAGCAGCGTAGGAGACAGCGACCGAAACACCATATATTTT
-	TRBV6-6	-	TRBJ2-3	CASSPRTEDTQYF	TGTGCCAGCAGTCCCCGGACTGAAGATACGCAGTATTTT
-	TRBV5-1	TRBD1	TRBJ2-4	CASSTWTGDETKNIQYF	TGCGCCAGCAGCACCTGGACAGGGGATGAGACCAAAAACATTCAGTACTTC
-	TRBV11-2	TRBD2	TRBJ2-1	CASSQTSGGEFF	TGTGCCAGCAGCCAGACTAGCGGTGGGGAGTTCTTC
few	TRBV2	-	TRBJ2-7	CAGSGEYYEQYF	TGTGCCGGCTCGGGGGAGTACTACGAGCAGTACTTC
once	TRBV6-5	TRBD2	TRBJ2-3	CAISSGGTDTQYF	TGTGCCATCTCTAGCGGGGGCACAGATACGCAGTATTTT
-	TRBV5-1	TRBD1	TRBJ2-2	CASSLARDRKTGELFF	TGCGCCAGCAGCTTGGCCCGGGACAGGAAGACCGGGGAGCTGTTTTTT
-	TRBV2	TRBD2	TRBJ2-3	CASSPGLAVTDTQYF	TGTGCCAGCAGCCCCGGACTAGCGGTTACAGATACGCAGTATTTT
-	TRBV5-1	TRBD2	TRBJ2-1	CASSATSGRQNNEQFF	TGCGCCAGCAGCGCAACTAGCGGACGACAAAACAATGAGCAGTTCTTC
-	TRBV4-1	TRBD1	TRBJ2-7	CASSQGWGTGVSYEQYF	TGCGCCAGCAGCCAAGGATGGGGGACAGGGGTCTCCTACGAGCAGTACTTC
-	TRBV18	TRBD1	TRBJ2-2	CASSQQGAREQELFF	TGTGCCAGCTCACAACAGGGGGCGCGTGAACAGGAGCTGTTTTTT
-	TRBV25-1	TRBD2	TRBJ2-3	CASSDSGGITDTQYF	TGTGCCAGCAGTGATAGCGGGGGCATAACAGATACGCAGTATTTT
-	TRBV11-2	-	TRBJ1-2	CASSSTQGVGGYTF	TGTGCCAGCAGCTCGACCCAAGGGGTAGGGGGCTACACCTTC
-	TRBV5-1	TRBD2	TRBJ2-1	CASSLGRLAPNEQFF	TGCGCCAGCAGCTTGGGCCGACTAGCTCCTAATGAGCAGTTCTTC
-	TRBV19	-	TRBJ1-1	CASSIGRQTEAFF	TGTGCCAGTAGTATCGGGAGGCAGACTGAAGCTTTCTTT
-	TRBV3-1/TRBV3-2	-	TRBJ2-2	CASSQVPTGTFGTGELFF	TGTGCCAGCAGCCAAGTTCCCACAGGGACATTTGGGACCGGGGAGCTGTTTTTT